The T cell receptor beta chain described here comes from a study of blood T cell repertoires in COVID-19. In the source study's methods: Amplification with reference gene primers provided the estimates of nucleated cell counts. The repertoire was sequenced with immunoSEQ multiplex PCR; TCRdb's copy has only in-frame clones and lacks some. V, J and clone size are those of that table, while D and trimming were read from the DNA. The sample has 55,000 to 65,000 clones, 80% to 95% seen once. Sequenced: peripheral blood. This TCR came from a woman older than 75 with active COVID-19.

The CDR3 reads CASSPGTSGRRTDTQYF. DNA for the CDR3: TGTGCCAGCAGCCCCGGGACTAGCGGGAGGAGAACAGATACGCAGTATTTT. The rearrangement joins TRBV4-2 to TRBJ2-3; 15 bases are a match to TRBD2. Germline assignment: CDR1 LGHNA and CDR2 YNFKEQ. This CDR3 comprises 17 residues. The ends lost 4 bases at V and 3 bases at J; junction bases unmatched: 5.